This TCR beta chain was sequenced in a study of blood T cell repertoires in COVID-19. Categorization into cohorts depended on clinical history that participants reported. V was shortened by 4 bases and J by 1 base, with 18 bases between the two germline ends. This CDR3 contains 16 residues. Looked up from germline, CDR1 is SGHNT and CDR2 is YYREEE (reference sequence). TCRdb keeps only in-frame clones here, not all; method: immunoSEQ multiplex PCR. This sample has 250,000 to 300,000 clones, with roughly 90% found just once. The chain employs TRBV5-4 and TRBJ2-7; possibly TRBD2 for D (5 bases). The receptor's source is a woman aged 25-40 years who had recovered from COVID-19. The sequenced material came from PBMCs or T cells enriched from blood (not recorded which). Here the CDR3 reads CASSPPGKRTSYEQYF. CDR3 DNA sequence: TGTGCCAGCAGCCCTCCCGGGAAGCGGACGTCCTACGAGCAGTACTTC.